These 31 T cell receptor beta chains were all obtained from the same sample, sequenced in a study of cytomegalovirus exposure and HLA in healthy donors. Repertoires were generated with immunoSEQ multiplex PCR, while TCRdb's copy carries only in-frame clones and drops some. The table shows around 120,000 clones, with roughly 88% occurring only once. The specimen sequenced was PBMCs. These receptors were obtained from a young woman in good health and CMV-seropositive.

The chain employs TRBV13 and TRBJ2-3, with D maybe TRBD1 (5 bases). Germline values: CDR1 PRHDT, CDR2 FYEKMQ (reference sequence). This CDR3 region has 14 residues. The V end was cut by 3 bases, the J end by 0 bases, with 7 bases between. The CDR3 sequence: CASSLGRSTDTQYF. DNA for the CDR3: TGTGCCAGCAGCTTGGGGCGGAGCACAGATACGCAGTATTTT. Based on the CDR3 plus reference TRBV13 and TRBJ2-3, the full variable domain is AAGVIQSPRHLIKEKRETATLKCYPIPRHDTVYWYQQGPGQDPQFLISFYEKMQSDKGSIPDRFSAQQFSDYHSELNMSSLELGDSALYFCASSLGRSTDTQYFGPGTRLTVL.

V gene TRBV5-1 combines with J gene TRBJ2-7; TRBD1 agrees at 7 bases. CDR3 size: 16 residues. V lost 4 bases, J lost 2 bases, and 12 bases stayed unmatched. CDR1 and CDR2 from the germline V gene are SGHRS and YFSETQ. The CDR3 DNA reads TGCGCCAGCAGCCCAGAGCCAGGAACAGGGGCCTACGAGCAGTACTTC. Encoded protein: CASSPEPGTGAYEQYF. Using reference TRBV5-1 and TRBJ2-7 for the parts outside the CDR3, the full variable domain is KAGVTQTPRYLIKTRGQQVTLSCSPISGHRSVSWYQQTPGQGLQFLFEYFSETQRNKGNFPGRFSGRQFSNSRSEMNVSTLELGDSALYLCASSPEPGTGAYEQYFGPGTRLTVT.

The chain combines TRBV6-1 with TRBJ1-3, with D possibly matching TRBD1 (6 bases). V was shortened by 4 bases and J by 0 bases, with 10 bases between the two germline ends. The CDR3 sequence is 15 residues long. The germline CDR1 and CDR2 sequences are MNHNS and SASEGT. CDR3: CASSGQVFSGNTIYF. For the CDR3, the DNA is TGTGCCAGCAGTGGACAGGTTTTCTCTGGAAACACCATATATTTT.

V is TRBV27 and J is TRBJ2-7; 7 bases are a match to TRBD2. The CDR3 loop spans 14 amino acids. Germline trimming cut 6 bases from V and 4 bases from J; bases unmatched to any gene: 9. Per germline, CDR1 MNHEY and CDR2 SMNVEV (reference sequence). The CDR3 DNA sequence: TGTGCCAGCAGCTCTTTCGCGGGAGTTTACGAGCAGTACTTC. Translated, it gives CASSSFAGVYEQYF.

CDR3 in amino acids: CAIREDSENYGYTF. The CDR3 DNA is TGTGCCATCAGGGAAGACAGCGAGAACTATGGCTACACCTTC. The chain carries TRBV10-3 and TRBJ1-2, with D tentatively TRBD1 (5 bases). From germline, CDR1 is ENHRY and CDR2 SYGVKD. The V end was cut by 6 bases, the J end by 2 bases, with 13 bases between. The CDR3 is 14 amino acids.

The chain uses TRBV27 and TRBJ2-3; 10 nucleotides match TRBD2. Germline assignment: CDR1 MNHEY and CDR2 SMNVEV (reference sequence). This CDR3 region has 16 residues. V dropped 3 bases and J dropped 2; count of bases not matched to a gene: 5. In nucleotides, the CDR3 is TGTGCCAGCAGTTTTTTTAGCGGGGGGCCCACAGATACGCAGTATTTT. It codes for CASSFFSGGPTDTQYF.

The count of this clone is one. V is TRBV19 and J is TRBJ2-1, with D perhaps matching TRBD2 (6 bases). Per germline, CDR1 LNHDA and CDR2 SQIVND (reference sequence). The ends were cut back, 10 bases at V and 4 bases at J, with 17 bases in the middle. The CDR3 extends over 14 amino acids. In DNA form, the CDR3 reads TGTGCCACCTCCCCGGGACTGGTGTACAATGAGCAGTTCTTC. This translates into CATSPGLVYNEQFF.

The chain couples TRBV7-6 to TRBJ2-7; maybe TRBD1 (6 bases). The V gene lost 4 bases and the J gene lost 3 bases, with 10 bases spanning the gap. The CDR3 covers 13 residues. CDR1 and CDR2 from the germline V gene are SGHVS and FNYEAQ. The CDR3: CASSSDSLYEQYF. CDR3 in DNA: TGTGCCAGCAGCTCGGACAGCCTCTACGAGCAGTACTTC.

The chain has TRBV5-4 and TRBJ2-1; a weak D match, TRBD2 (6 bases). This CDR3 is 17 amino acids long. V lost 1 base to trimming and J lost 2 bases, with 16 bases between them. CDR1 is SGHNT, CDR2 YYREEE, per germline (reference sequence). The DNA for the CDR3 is TGTGCCAGCAGCTTGTTATTTGGGACTGAGCCCTACAATGAGCAGTTCTTC. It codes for CASSLLFGTEPYNEQFF.

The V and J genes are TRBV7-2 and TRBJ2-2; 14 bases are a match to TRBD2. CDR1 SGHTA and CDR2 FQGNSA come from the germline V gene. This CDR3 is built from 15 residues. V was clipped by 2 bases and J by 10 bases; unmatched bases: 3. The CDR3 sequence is CASSLMGLAGEELFF. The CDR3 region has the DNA TGTGCCAGCAGCTTAATGGGACTAGCGGGGGAGGAGCTGTTTTTT.

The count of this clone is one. The CDR3 bases are TGTGCCAGCAGCCCCGAAGGAAGCGACTACGAGCAGTACTTC. Its translation: CASSPEGSDYEQYF. The chain links TRBV9 to TRBJ2-7; D uncertain. This CDR3 is 14 amino acids long. The V end was cut by 4 bases, the J end by 3 bases, with 14 bases between. The germline V gene encodes CDR1 SGDLS and CDR2 YYNGEE.

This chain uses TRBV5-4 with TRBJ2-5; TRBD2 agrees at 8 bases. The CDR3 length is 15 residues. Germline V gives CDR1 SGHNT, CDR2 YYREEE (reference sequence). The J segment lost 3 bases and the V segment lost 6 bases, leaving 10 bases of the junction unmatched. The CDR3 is CASTSGAGDKETQYF. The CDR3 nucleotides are TGTGCCAGCACCTCTGGAGCGGGGGATAAAGAGACCCAGTACTTC.

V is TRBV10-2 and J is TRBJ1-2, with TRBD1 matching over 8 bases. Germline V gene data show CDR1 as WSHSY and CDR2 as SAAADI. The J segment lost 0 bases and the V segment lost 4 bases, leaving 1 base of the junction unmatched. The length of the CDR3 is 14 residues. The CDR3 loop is CASSATGANYGYTF. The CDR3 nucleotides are TGCGCCAGCAGTGCGACAGGGGCTAACTATGGCTACACCTTC.

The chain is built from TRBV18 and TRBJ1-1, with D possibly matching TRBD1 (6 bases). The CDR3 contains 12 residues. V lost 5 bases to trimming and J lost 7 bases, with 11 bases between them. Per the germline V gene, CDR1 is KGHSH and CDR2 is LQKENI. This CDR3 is CASSTGGSEAFF. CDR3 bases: TGTGCCAGCTCAACGGGGGGCAGTGAAGCTTTCTTT.

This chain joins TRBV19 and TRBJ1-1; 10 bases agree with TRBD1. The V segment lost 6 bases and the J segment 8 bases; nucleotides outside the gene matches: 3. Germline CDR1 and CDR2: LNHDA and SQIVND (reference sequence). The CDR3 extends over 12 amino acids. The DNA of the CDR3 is TGTGCCAGTAGAAGACAGGGGGCCGAAGCTTTCTTT. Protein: CASRRQGAEAFF. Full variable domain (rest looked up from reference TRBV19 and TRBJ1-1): DGGITQSPKYLFRKEGQNVTLSCEQNLNHDAMYWYRQDPGQGLRLIYYSQIVNDFQKGDIAEGYSVSREKKESFPLTVTSAQKNPTAFYLCASRRQGAEAFFGQGTRLTVV.

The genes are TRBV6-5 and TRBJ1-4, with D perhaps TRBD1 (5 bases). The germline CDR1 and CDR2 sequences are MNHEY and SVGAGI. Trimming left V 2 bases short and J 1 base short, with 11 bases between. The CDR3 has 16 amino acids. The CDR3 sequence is CASSYPRQRTNEKLFF. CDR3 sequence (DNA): TGTGCCAGCAGTTACCCGAGACAGCGAACTAATGAAAAACTGTTTTTT.

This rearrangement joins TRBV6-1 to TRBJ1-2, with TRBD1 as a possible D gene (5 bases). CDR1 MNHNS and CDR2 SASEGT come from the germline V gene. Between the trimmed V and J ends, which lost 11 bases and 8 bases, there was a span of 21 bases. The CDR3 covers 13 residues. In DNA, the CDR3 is TGTGCCGGCTTAAACGGGGGATCTGGGGGCTACACCTTC. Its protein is CAGLNGGSGGYTF.

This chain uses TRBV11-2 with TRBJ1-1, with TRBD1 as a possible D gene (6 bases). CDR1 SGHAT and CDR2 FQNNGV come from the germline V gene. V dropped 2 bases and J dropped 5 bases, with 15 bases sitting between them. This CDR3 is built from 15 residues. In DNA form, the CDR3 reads TGTGCCAGCAGCTTAATCGGGACAATCTCTACTGAAGCTTTCTTT. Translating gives CASSLIGTISTEAFF.

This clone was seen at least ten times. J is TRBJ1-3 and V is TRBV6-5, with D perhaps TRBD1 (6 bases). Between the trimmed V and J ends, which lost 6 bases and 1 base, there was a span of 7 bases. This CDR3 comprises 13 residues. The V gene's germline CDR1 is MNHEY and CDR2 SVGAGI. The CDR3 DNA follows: TGTGCCAGCAGCAGGGGTTCTGGAAACACCATATATTTT. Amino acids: CASSRGSGNTIYF.

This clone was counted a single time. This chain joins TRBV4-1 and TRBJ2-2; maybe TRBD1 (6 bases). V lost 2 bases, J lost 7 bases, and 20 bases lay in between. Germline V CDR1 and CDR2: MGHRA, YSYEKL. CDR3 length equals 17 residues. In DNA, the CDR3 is TGCGCCAGCAGCCAACCGCGGGCAGGGGTTTACGTCGGGGAGCTGTTTTTT. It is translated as CASSQPRAGVYVGELFF.

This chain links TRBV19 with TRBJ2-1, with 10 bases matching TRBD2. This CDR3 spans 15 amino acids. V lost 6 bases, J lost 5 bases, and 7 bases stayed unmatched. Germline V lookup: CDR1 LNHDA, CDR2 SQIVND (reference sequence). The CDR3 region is CASRTGTSDDNEQFF. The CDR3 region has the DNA TGTGCCAGTAGGACCGGGACTAGCGACGACAATGAGCAGTTCTTC.

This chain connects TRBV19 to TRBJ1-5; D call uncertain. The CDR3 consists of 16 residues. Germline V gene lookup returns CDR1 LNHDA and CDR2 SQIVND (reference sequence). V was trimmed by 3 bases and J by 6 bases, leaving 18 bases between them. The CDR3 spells CASSIAGRKETQPQHF. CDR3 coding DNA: TGTGCCAGTAGTATTGCCGGGAGAAAGGAAACTCAGCCCCAGCATTTT.

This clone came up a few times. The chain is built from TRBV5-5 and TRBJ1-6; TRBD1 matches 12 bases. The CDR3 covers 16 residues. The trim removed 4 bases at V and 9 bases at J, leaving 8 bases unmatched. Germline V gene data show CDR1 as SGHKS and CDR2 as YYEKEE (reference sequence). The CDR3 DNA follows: TGTGCCAGCAGCCAATACGGGACAGGGGGCTCTTCACCCCTCCACTTT. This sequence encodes CASSQYGTGGSSPLHF.

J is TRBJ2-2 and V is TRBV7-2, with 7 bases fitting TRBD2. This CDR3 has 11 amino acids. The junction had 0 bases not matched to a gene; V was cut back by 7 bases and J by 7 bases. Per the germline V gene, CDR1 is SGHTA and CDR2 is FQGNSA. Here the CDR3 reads CASTGGGELFF. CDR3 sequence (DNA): TGTGCCAGCACGGGGGGCGGGGAGCTGTTTTTT.

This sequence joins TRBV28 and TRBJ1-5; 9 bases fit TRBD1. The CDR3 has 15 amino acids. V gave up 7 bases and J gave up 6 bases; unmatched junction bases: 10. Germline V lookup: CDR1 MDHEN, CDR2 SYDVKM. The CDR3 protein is CASTLQGARSQPQHF. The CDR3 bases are TGTGCCAGCACCCTACAGGGGGCGCGCAGTCAGCCCCAGCATTTT. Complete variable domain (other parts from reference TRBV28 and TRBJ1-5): DVKVTQSSRYLVKRTGEKVFLECVQDMDHENMFWYRQDPGLGLRLIYFSYDVKMKEKGDIPEGYSVSREKKERFSLILESASTNQTSMYLCASTLQGARSQPQHFGDGTRLSIL.

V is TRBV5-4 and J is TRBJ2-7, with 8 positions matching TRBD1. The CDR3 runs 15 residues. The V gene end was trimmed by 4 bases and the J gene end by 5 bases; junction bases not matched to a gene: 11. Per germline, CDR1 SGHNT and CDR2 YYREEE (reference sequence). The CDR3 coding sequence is TGTGCCAGCAGCCAAGGACAGGGTGTGTACAACGAGCAGTACTTC. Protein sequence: CASSQGQGVYNEQYF. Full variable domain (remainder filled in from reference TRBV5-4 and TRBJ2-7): ETGVTQSPTHLIKTRGQQVTLRCSSQSGHNTVSWYQQALGQGPQFIFQYYREEENGRGNFPPRFSGLQFPNYSSELNVNALELDDSALYLCASSQGQGVYNEQYFGPGTRLTVT.

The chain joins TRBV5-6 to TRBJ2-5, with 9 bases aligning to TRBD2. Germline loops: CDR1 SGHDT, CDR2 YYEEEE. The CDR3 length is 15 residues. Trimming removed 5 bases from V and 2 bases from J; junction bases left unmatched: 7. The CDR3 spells CASSFGGLAQETQYF. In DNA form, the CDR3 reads TGTGCCAGCAGTTTTGGGGGACTAGCACAAGAGACCCAGTACTTC.

In DNA form, the CDR3 reads TGCGCCAGCAGCGATCAGGGCCCCGGGGAGCTGTTTTTT. Amino acid sequence: CASSDQGPGELFF. The chain has TRBV5-1 and TRBJ2-2, with TRBD1 as a possible D gene (5 bases). Germline V gives CDR1 SGHRS, CDR2 YFSETQ. V lost 4 bases and J 6 bases, leaving 10 bases between the germline ends. The CDR3 extends over 13 amino acids.

The CDR3 DNA is TGTGCCAGTACTCTAGCGGGACAGGGGATGACTGAAGCTTTCTTT. This sequence encodes CASTLAGQGMTEAFF. V is TRBV19 and J is TRBJ1-1, with 10 bases fitting TRBD1. CDR3 length: 15 residues. J was trimmed by 5 bases and V by 7 bases; bases with no gene match: 10. The V gene's germline CDR1 is LNHDA and CDR2 SQIVND (reference sequence). The whole variable domain, remainder taken from reference TRBV19 and TRBJ1-1, is DGGITQSPKYLFRKEGQNVTLSCEQNLNHDAMYWYRQDPGQGLRLIYYSQIVNDFQKGDIAEGYSVSREKKESFPLTVTSAQKNPTAFYLCASTLAGQGMTEAFFGQGTRLTVV.

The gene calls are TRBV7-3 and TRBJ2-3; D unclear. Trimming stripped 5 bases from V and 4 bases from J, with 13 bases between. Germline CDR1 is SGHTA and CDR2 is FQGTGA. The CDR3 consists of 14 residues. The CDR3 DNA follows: TGTGCCAGCAGCGCCCTAGGTGCAGCAGATACGCAGTATTTT. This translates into CASSALGAADTQYF.

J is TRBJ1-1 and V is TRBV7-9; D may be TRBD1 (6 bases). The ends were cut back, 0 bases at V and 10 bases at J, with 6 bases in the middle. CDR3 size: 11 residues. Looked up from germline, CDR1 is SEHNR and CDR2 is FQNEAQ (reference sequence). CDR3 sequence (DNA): TGTGCCAGCAGCTTAGCAGGGGGAGCTTTCTTT. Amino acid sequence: CASSLAGGAFF.